Listed below are T cell receptor beta chains from one sample, sequenced in a study of T cells in Graves' hyperthyroidism and ophthalmopathy. TCRdb fed the multiplex PCR reads into MiXCR, producing one record per CDR3 protein. This sample has just under 750,000 distinct CDR3 sequences, with just over 35% found just once. The sequenced material came from blood. These receptors all come from a woman aged 40 to 50 with Graves' hyperthyroidism. The CDR3 runs from the conserved cysteine through the conserved F or W. Each record gives: clone size, J gene, V gene, D gene, CDR3 protein, CDR3 DNA. D genes are given only for firm matches. Clone size is shown for a subset of rows, as once, few, many or a class of expanded clone.

clone size: many
J gene: TRBJ1-3
V gene: TRBV29-1
D gene: TRBD1
CDR3 protein: CSVRQGAGNTIYF
CDR3 DNA: TGCAGCGTTAGGCAGGGGGCTGGAAACACCATATATTTT

clone size: .
J gene: TRBJ2-7
V gene: TRBV12-3/TRBV12-4
D gene: TRBD1
CDR3 protein: CASSPHPPGQRSYEQYF
CDR3 DNA: TGTGCCAGCAGTCCTCACCCCCCGGGACAGCGATCCTACGAGCAGTACTTC

clone size: many
J gene: TRBJ1-6
V gene: TRBV20-1
D gene: TRBD1
CDR3 protein: CSAKTGGYSPLHF
CDR3 DNA: TGCAGTGCAAAGACAGGGGGGTATTCACCCCTCCACTTT

clone size: .
J gene: TRBJ2-2
V gene: TRBV24-1
D gene: TRBD1
CDR3 protein: CATRTGAANTGELFF
CDR3 DNA: TGTGCTACCAGGACAGGGGCGGCGAACACCGGGGAGCTGTTTTTT

clone size: few
J gene: TRBJ2-7
V gene: TRBV12-3/TRBV12-4
D gene: .
CDR3 protein: CASSYRPGVFAYEQYF
CDR3 DNA: TGTGCCAGCAGTTACAGGCCTGGGGTATTCGCCTACGAGCAGTACTTC

clone size: many
J gene: TRBJ1-1
V gene: TRBV10-3
D gene: .
CDR3 protein: CAAGPGVNTEAFF
CDR3 DNA: TGTGCCGCAGGACCGGGGGTAAACACTGAAGCTTTCTTT

clone size: many
J gene: TRBJ2-2
V gene: TRBV7-2
D gene: TRBD1
CDR3 protein: CASSNGQGTGELFF
CDR3 DNA: TGTGCCAGCAGCAACGGACAGGGGACGGGGGAGCTGTTTTTT

clone size: .
J gene: TRBJ2-2
V gene: TRBV20-1
D gene: .
CDR3 protein: CSASSETDYTGELFF
CDR3 DNA: TGCAGTGCTAGTAGCGAGACAGATTACACCGGGGAGCTGTTTTTT

clone size: many
J gene: TRBJ1-4
V gene: TRBV19
D gene: .
CDR3 protein: CASSITRDEKLFF
CDR3 DNA: TGTGCCAGTAGTATAACCAGGGATGAAAAACTGTTTTTT

clone size: many
J gene: TRBJ2-7
V gene: TRBV19
D gene: .
CDR3 protein: CASSIDAAAVEQYF
CDR3 DNA: TGTGCCAGTAGTATAGACGCCGCGGCCGTGGAGCAGTACTTC

clone size: .
J gene: TRBJ1-2
V gene: TRBV25-1
D gene: .
CDR3 protein: CASSEPDEYYGYTF
CDR3 DNA: TGTGCCAGCAGTGAACCGGACGAGTACTATGGCTACACCTTC

clone size: many
J gene: TRBJ1-5
V gene: TRBV12-3/TRBV12-4
D gene: .
CDR3 protein: CASSLAGLAQPQHF
CDR3 DNA: TGTGCCAGCAGTTTAGCGGGTTTGGCTCAGCCCCAGCATTTT

clone size: .
J gene: TRBJ1-2
V gene: TRBV25-1
D gene: TRBD1
CDR3 protein: CASRDRGSNYGYTF
CDR3 DNA: TGTGCCAGCCGTGACAGGGGGTCCAACTATGGCTACACCTTC

clone size: once
J gene: TRBJ1-6
V gene: TRBV10-3
D gene: .
CDR3 protein: CAISEDGLNSPLHF
CDR3 DNA: TGTGCCATCAGTGAGGACGGGCTGAATTCACCCCTCCACTTT

clone size: many
J gene: TRBJ1-4
V gene: TRBV13
D gene: .
CDR3 protein: CASSVGHTNEKLFF
CDR3 DNA: TGTGCCAGCAGCGTGGGACATACTAATGAAAAACTGTTTTTT

clone size: .
J gene: TRBJ2-7
V gene: TRBV7-2
D gene: .
CDR3 protein: CASSLGGPRSYEQYF
CDR3 DNA: TGTGCCAGCAGCTTAGGGGGACCGCGTTCCTACGAGCAGTACTTC

clone size: .
J gene: TRBJ2-7
V gene: TRBV7-9
D gene: TRBD2
CDR3 protein: CASSQIAGGLAEQYF
CDR3 DNA: TGTGCCAGCAGCCAAATAGCGGGGGGGCTCGCCGAGCAGTACTTC

clone size: many
J gene: TRBJ1-5
V gene: TRBV2
D gene: .
CDR3 protein: CASSEEGQSLQPQHF
CDR3 DNA: TGTGCCAGCAGTGAAGAGGGGCAGTCCCTCCAGCCCCAGCATTTT

clone size: .
J gene: TRBJ1-4
V gene: TRBV6-5
D gene: .
CDR3 protein: CASTAQKDGGGEKLFF
CDR3 DNA: TGTGCCAGCACTGCACAGAAGGACGGGGGAGGCGAAAAACTGTTTTTT

clone size: few
J gene: TRBJ1-1
V gene: TRBV20-1
D gene: TRBD1
CDR3 protein: CSAFPGTGNPEAFF
CDR3 DNA: TGCAGTGCTTTCCCCGGGACAGGTAATCCTGAAGCTTTCTTT

clone size: .
J gene: TRBJ2-5
V gene: TRBV7-6
D gene: TRBD2
CDR3 protein: CASSRRSGGGKTQYF
CDR3 DNA: TGTGCCAGCAGCCGCCGGAGTGGCGGGGGAAAGACCCAGTACTTC

clone size: many
J gene: TRBJ2-5
V gene: TRBV7-2
D gene: TRBD1
CDR3 protein: CASSPDRDRGRGTQYF
CDR3 DNA: TGTGCCAGCAGCCCCGACCGGGACAGGGGGCGCGGGACCCAGTACTTC